This T cell receptor beta chain came from a study of cytomegalovirus exposure and HLA in healthy donors. Healthy people donating bone marrow made up the donors. The CDR3 is made up of 16 amino acids. Germline loops: CDR1 SGHTA, CDR2 FQGNSA. Trimming cost V 4 bases and J 8 bases, with 20 bases left between them. The sample holds a few counts of this clone. Its antigen remains unknown. Overall study findings and caveats: A previous analysis found most TCR beta V segments productive roughly 90% or roughly 30% of the time. Researchers reported in a later analysis that common viral pathogens appeared linked to several top clusters.

Researchers ran the PCR with 60 Vbeta and 13 Jbeta primers. Authors' processing steps: Later analysis identified 80 million to 85 million unique TCR beta chains, about 10 million shared. Profiling relied on immunoSEQ multiplex PCR, and the TCRdb table lists in-frame clones only, not all of them. V, J and clone size are those of that table, while D and trimming were read from the DNA. The data contain some 110,000 clones, 10% to 15% of them singletons. The V and J genes are TRBV7-2 and TRBJ1-4, with D tentatively TRBD1 (6 bases). This TCR was sampled from a man aged 35 to 55 in good health and CMV-seropositive. The sequenced sample consisted of PBMCs. CDR3 protein: CASSSHTGGAGEKLFF. CDR3 nucleotides: TGTGCCAGCAGCTCCCACACTGGGGGCGCAGGGGAAAAACTGTTTTTT.